A selection of T cell receptor beta chains follows, all from one sample in a study of response to subunit inactivated influenza vaccine. Each CDR3 protein gets one entry after TCRdb re-called the RT-PCR reads with MiXCR. The sample consists of roughly 500,000 distinct CDR3 sequences, around 25% of them appearing once. Material: CD4+ T cells sorted from PBMCs, obtained less than 6 days after vaccination. The receptors were gathered from a man aged 45-65 years who received an inactivated influenza vaccine. The CDR3 runs from the conserved cysteine through the conserved F or W. D genes are given only for firm matches. Some rows have no size entry. The others give once, few or many, or a class for an expanded clone.

>few|TRBJ2-3|TRBV12-5|16|TRBD2
TGTGCTAGCGGTGATGGGCGGGGGGGAAGCACAGATACGCAGTATTTT
CASGDGRGGSTDTQYF
>few|TRBJ2-7|TRBV6-1|13|TRBD2
TGTGCCAGCAGCCCTGGTAGCGGGGGGGGCCAGTACTTC
CASSPGSGGGQYF
>few|TRBJ2-2|TRBV5-1|17|TRBD2
TGCGCCAGCAGCCCGGGACTAGCGGGGGTGGACACCGGGGAGCTGTTTTTT
CASSPGLAGVDTGELFF
>few|TRBJ1-4|TRBV5-1|13|NA
TGCGCCAGCAGCTTGAGGGACGGCGAAAAACTGTTTTTT
CASSLRDGEKLFF
>NA|TRBJ1-5|TRBV4-3|13|NA
TGCGCCAGCAGCCAAGGTCACGATCAGCCCCAGCATTTT
CASSQGHDQPQHF
>few|TRBJ1-2|TRBV3-1|16|NA
TGTGCCAGCAGCCAAGAGGGGTACATTGGATTGCGCGGCTACACCTTC
CASSQEGYIGLRGYTF
>NA|TRBJ2-1|TRBV6-2/TRBV6-3|14|NA
TGTGCCAGCACCCCGAGGGCTTCCTACAATGAGCAGTTCTTC
CASTPRASYNEQFF
>NA|TRBJ2-5|TRBV6-5|18|TRBD2
TGTGCCAGCAGTTACTCGAGGCAGCGGGGGTCCAACGAAGAGACCCAGTACTTC
CASSYSRQRGSNEETQYF
>NA|TRBJ2-2|TRBV5-1|16|TRBD1
TGCGCCAGCAGCCGATCGGACAGGGGATACACCGGGGAGCTGTTTTTT
CASSRSDRGYTGELFF
>few|TRBJ2-5|TRBV20-1|13|NA
TGCAGTGCTAGAGATCGGGCGAAAGAGACCCAGTACTTC
CSARDRAKETQYF
>few|TRBJ2-2|TRBV7-2|17|TRBD2
TGTGCCAGCAGGTCGTATACCGGGACTAGCGGGGCCGGGGAGCTGTTTTTT
CASRSYTGTSGAGELFF
>few|TRBJ2-1|TRBV6-5|15|NA
TGTGCCAGCAGTTCGGGACGCCTACCCTACAATGAGCAGTTCTTC
CASSSGRLPYNEQFF
>few|TRBJ1-2|TRBV20-1|15|NA
TGCAGTGCTAGGGGAGGGCAGGGTGGCAGCTATGGCTACACCTTC
CSARGGQGGSYGYTF
>many|TRBJ2-5|TRBV12-3/TRBV12-4|15|TRBD2
TGTGCCAGCAGGGGGCTAGCGGGGGGTCAAGAGACCCAGTACTTC
CASRGLAGGQETQYF
>many|TRBJ1-1|TRBV7-8|17|NA
TGTGCCAGCAGCCCCCAGGGGCGGGGTCCTTCGGGAACTGAAGCTTTCTTT
CASSPQGRGPSGTEAFF
>few|TRBJ2-5|TRBV12-3/TRBV12-4|13|NA
TGTGCCAGCAGGGGGCCGGTCCCGGAGACCCAGTACTTC
CASRGPVPETQYF
>NA|TRBJ2-7|TRBV5-1|15|TRBD2
TGCGCCAGCAGCTCGAATAGCGGGGCGACCTACGAGCAGTACTTC
CASSSNSGATYEQYF
>NA|TRBJ2-5|TRBV6-1|14|TRBD2
TGTGCCAGCATCCCCTATTGGGGGGGGGAGACCCAGTACTTC
CASIPYWGGETQYF
>few|TRBJ1-1|TRBV6-1|13|TRBD1
TGTGCCAGCAGACCTCAGGGGGCCACTGAAGCTTTCTTT
CASRPQGATEAFF
>NA|TRBJ2-1|TRBV20-1|17|TRBD2
TGCAGTGCTAGAGATTGGCGGGCGGGGGGGCAGTACAATGAGCAGTTCTTC
CSARDWRAGGQYNEQFF
>once|TRBJ1-4|TRBV29-1|15|TRBD1
TGCAGCGTTGGGGTTCCGACAGGGCTTAATGAAAAACTGTTTTTT
CSVGVPTGLNEKLFF
>NA|TRBJ1-3|TRBV3-1|16|NA
TGTGCCAGCAGCCAAGAGTTGACAGCCTCTGGAAACACCATATATTTT
CASSQELTASGNTIYF
>NA|TRBJ2-7|TRBV5-1|13|NA
TGCGCCAGCAGTTCCGCTGCCGACTACGAGCAGTACTTC
CASSSAADYEQYF
>few|TRBJ2-7|TRBV5-1|14|TRBD1
TGCGCCAGCACTGCCGGACAGGGAGTTGACGAGCAGTACTTC
CASTAGQGVDEQYF
>NA|TRBJ1-1|TRBV3-1|13|NA
TGTGCCAGCAGCAGAGCGATGGGCACTGAAGCTTTCTTT
CASSRAMGTEAFF
>few|TRBJ2-1|TRBV28|14|TRBD1
TGTGCCAGCAGACAGGGGGCCGGCTACAATGAGCAGTTCTTC
CASRQGAGYNEQFF